The T cell receptor (beta chain) described here comes from a study of beta chain features in type 1 diabetes. Germline-derived CDR1 and CDR2 are SGHRS and YFSETQ. The CDR3 has 16 residues. Between the trimmed V and J ends, which lost 4 bases and 6 bases, there was a span of 20 bases. This clone appeared a few times. The antigen is undetermined. General study findings and limits: All four CD4+ subsets from Type 1 diabetes patients carried moderately but significantly shorter TCRB CDR3s.

The authors reverse transcribed all of the isolated RNA, so sequencing captured expressed TCRB transcripts. TCRdb's copy holds only in-frame clones and misses some; the assay was immunoSEQ multiplex PCR. Among 630,000 or so clones listed, roughly 13% were seen once. Cells sorted by CD45RO/CCR7/CD25/CD127/CD95/CD27 comprised CD4+ naive, central memory, regulatory and stem cell-like memory cells. The rearrangement links TRBV5-1 to TRBJ2-1; tentatively, D is TRBD1 or TRBD2 (5 bases each). This clonotype was sampled from a man between 18 and 29 years old with type 1 diabetes. Sequenced material: naive CD4+ T cells from blood. The CDR3 DNA is TGCGCCAGCAGCAGAGGGACCATCCCTCGGGCCAATGAGCAGTTCTTC. This encodes CASSRGTIPRANEQFF. The whole variable domain, remainder taken from reference TRBV5-1 and TRBJ2-1, is KAGVTQTPRYLIKTRGQQVTLSCSPISGHRSVSWYQQTPGQGLQFLFEYFSETQRNKGNFPGRFSGRQFSNSRSEMNVSTLELGDSALYLCASSRGTIPRANEQFFGPGTRLTVL.